This TCR beta chain was recorded in a study of cytomegalovirus exposure and HLA in healthy donors. The PCR made use of 60 Vbeta and 13 Jbeta primers. The protocol was immunoSEQ multiplex PCR, while the TCRdb copy is restricted to in-frame clones and leaves out a portion. The data show about 210,000 clones, with roughly 80% seen just once and roughly 6% held by the top ten. The germline V gene encodes CDR1 LNHDA and CDR2 SQIVND (reference sequence). Trimming cost V 5 bases and J 6 bases, with 13 bases left between them. The CDR3 runs 13 residues. The sequenced material came from PBMCs. This TCR came from a man aged 35 to 55 in good health and CMV-seropositive. The chain employs TRBV19 and TRBJ1-1, with a possible D match to TRBD1 (6 bases). Here the CDR3 reads CASSFLGGPEAFF. DNA of the CDR3: TGTGCCAGTAGTTTCCTAGGGGGACCTGAAGCTTTCTTT.